Presented here are 16 T cell receptor beta chains from one specimen sequenced in a study of shared clonotypes between healthy human individuals. Assay: immunoSEQ multiplex PCR; the TCRdb copy retains only in-frame clones and omits some. The sample contains around 1,000,000 clones, 77% of which appear only once. Sequencing input: memory CD4+ T cells from PBMCs. Subset given: CD45RA-negative fraction. These receptors all come from a young man in good health. Some clones in this sample may be carry-over from other donors' samples.

The chain carries TRBV9 and TRBJ2-1, with 9 bases lining up with TRBD1. The CDR3 consists of 14 residues. Germline assignment: CDR1 SGDLS and CDR2 YYNGEE. Trimming took 4 bases from V and 7 from J; bases not matched to a gene: 6. CDR3 in DNA: TGTGCCAGCAGCCCCGTACAGGGGGCGAATGAGCAGTTCTTC. This sequence encodes CASSPVQGANEQFF.

This clone was observed at least ten times. V and J are TRBV30 and TRBJ1-5, with D possibly being TRBD1 (5 bases). This CDR3 region has 15 residues. Germline values: CDR1 GTSNPN, CDR2 SVGIG (reference sequence). V lost 0 bases to trimming and J lost 4 bases, with 13 bases between them. In nucleotides, the CDR3 is TGTGCCTGGAGTGTCGTGCGGGGGGAGAATCAGCCCCAGCATTTT. Translated: CAWSVVRGENQPQHF.

The rearrangement uses TRBV6-1 and TRBJ2-7; D unclear. This CDR3 is built from 14 residues. Trimming removed 1 base from V and 5 bases from J, with 12 bases in between. Looked up from germline, CDR1 is MNHNS and CDR2 is SASEGT. DNA of the CDR3: TGTGCCAGCAGTGAAGGGCTCGCCAAAGACGAGCAGTACTTC. Protein product: CASSEGLAKDEQYF.

Of note for this clone: This sample also contains other DNA sequences that code for the same CDR3. CDR3 sequence reads: CASSYSTGEQFF. For the CDR3, the DNA is TGTGCCAGCAGTTACTCGACCGGCGAGCAGTTCTTC. The chain carries TRBV6-5 and TRBJ2-1; no reliable D call. The CDR3 runs 12 residues. From germline, CDR1 is MNHEY and CDR2 SVGAGI. The V and J ends lost 0 bases and 10 bases respectively, with 7 bases between them.

The chain recombines TRBV6-1 with TRBJ2-5, with 7 nucleotides matching TRBD2. CDR1 is MNHNS and CDR2 is SASEGT in the germline V gene. The V and J ends lost 8 bases and 5 bases, in that order; junction bases with no gene match: 8. The CDR3 covers 13 residues. The CDR3 is CASASGGSETQYF. The CDR3 nucleotides are TGTGCCAGCGCATCGGGAGGAAGCGAGACCCAGTACTTC.

This clone was detected ten times or more. V gene TRBV28 combines with J gene TRBJ2-7; 8 bases match TRBD2. Germline CDR1 MDHEN, CDR2 SYDVKM. The V gene end was trimmed by 6 bases and the J gene end by 6 bases; junction bases not matched to a gene: 13. This CDR3 spans 15 amino acids. DNA for the CDR3: TGTGCCAGCAGCCGTCTAGCGGGCTCCGTGGGCGAGCAGTACTTC. Residues: CASSRLAGSVGEQYF.

V gene TRBV30 combines with J gene TRBJ2-1; D may correspond to TRBD1 or TRBD2 (6 bases each). Germline loops: CDR1 GTSNPN, CDR2 SVGIG (reference sequence). V was trimmed by 4 bases and J by 0 bases, leaving 28 bases between them. CDR3 length equals 20 residues. CDR3 sequence reads: CAWNWGRYHAGQGSYNEQFF. CDR3 bases: TGTGCCTGGAATTGGGGTCGTTATCACGCGGGACAAGGCTCCTACAATGAGCAGTTCTTC.

This clone was found a few times. The genes are TRBV28 and TRBJ2-5, with 7 bases identical to TRBD1. The V gene's germline CDR1 is MDHEN and CDR2 SYDVKM. Trimming removed 3 bases from V and 3 bases from J; junction bases left unmatched: 1. This CDR3 is built from 13 residues. As DNA, the CDR3 is TGTGCCAGCAGTTTGGACAGGAAAGAGACCCAGTACTTC. Amino acids: CASSLDRKETQYF.

This clone has ten or more counts. This may come from a read error, since a much larger clone is one base off. This specimen includes other DNA sequences encoding the same CDR3. The chain has TRBV7-9 and TRBJ2-5; TRBD1 is a possible D gene (6 bases). Trimming took off 5 bases at V and 1 base at J, with 11 bases between the two ends. Germline values: CDR1 SEHNR, CDR2 FQNEAQ (reference sequence). CDR3 length: 14 residues. CDR3 nucleotides: TGTGCCAGCAGCCTAGGACAGATCCAAGAGACCCAGTACTTC. Protein product: CASSLGQIQETQYF.

V usage is TRBV28 and J usage is TRBJ2-3; D uncertain. CDR1 is MDHEN, CDR2 SYDVKM, per germline. The CDR3 has 14 amino acids. V was pared by 3 bases and J by 7 bases, with 14 bases between. The CDR3 bases are TGTGCCAGCAGTTTGGAGCAGGTGGAATATACGCAGTATTTT. It is translated as CASSLEQVEYTQYF.

This chain joins TRBV20-1 and TRBJ1-1; D call uncertain. The CDR3 is 10 residues long. Germline CDR1 and CDR2: DFQATT and SNEGSKA (reference sequence). V lost 5 bases, J lost 7 bases, and 8 bases lay in between. The DNA for the CDR3 is TGCAGTGCTGAAACCATTGAAGCTTTCTTT. Encoded protein: CSAETIEAFF.

This clone was observed at least ten times. The genes are TRBV4-1 and TRBJ2-5; 7 bases are a match to TRBD2. Germline-derived CDR1 and CDR2 are MGHRA and YSYEKL. With V trimmed by 0 bases and J by 3 bases, 7 bases remained unmatched. CDR3 size: 16 residues. Here the CDR3 reads CASSQEGAGLEETQYF. CDR3 nucleotide sequence: TGCGCCAGCAGCCAAGAAGGAGCGGGATTAGAAGAGACCCAGTACTTC.

This clone was observed a single time. The genes are TRBV10-1 and TRBJ2-1; D possibly uses TRBD1 or TRBD2 (5 bases each). The V end lost 6 bases, the J end lost 5 bases, and 14 bases lay between the germline ends. This CDR3 is built from 14 residues. The V gene's germline CDR1 is WNHNN and CDR2 SYGVQD (reference sequence). CDR3 protein: CASSRDALDNEQFF. CDR3 bases: TGCGCCAGCAGCCGGGACGCCCTCGACAATGAGCAGTTCTTC.

This clone was seen more than once but under ten times. The gene calls are TRBV18 and TRBJ1-4; TRBD1 matches at 10 bases. The CDR3 runs to 15 residues. The trim removed 6 bases at V and 8 bases at J, leaving 9 bases unmatched. From germline, CDR1 is KGHSH and CDR2 LQKENI. The CDR3 sequence is CASSAGTGVREKLFF. The CDR3 DNA sequence: TGTGCCAGCTCGGCCGGGACAGGGGTTAGAGAAAAACTGTTTTTT.

The chain is built from TRBV10-3 and TRBJ1-5; D is unresolved. This CDR3 region has 14 residues. V dropped 0 bases and J dropped 10 bases, with 13 bases sitting between them. Germline V gives CDR1 ENHRY, CDR2 SYGVKD. The CDR3 bases are TGTGCCATCAGTGAGTCGAGGTCGGACGGCCCCCAGCATTTT. Its protein is CAISESRSDGPQHF.

V and J are TRBV18 and TRBJ2-7; TRBD2 aligns across 8 bases. Germline CDR1 reads KGHSH; CDR2 reads LQKENI. The CDR3 length is 14 residues. The J segment lost 7 bases and the V segment lost 5 bases, leaving 10 bases of the junction unmatched. CDR3 loop: CASSATSGPGEQYF. CDR3 bases: TGTGCCAGCTCAGCAACTAGCGGCCCGGGAGAGCAGTACTTC.